Shown below are 8 T cell receptor beta chains from a single sample sequenced in a study of shared clonotypes between healthy human individuals. Clones were read by immunoSEQ multiplex PCR, and TCRdb kept only the in-frame ones, dropping some. The sample lists about 1.1 million clones; approximately 80% were seen once. The sequencing sample was made of memory CD4+ T cells from PBMCs. The subset is: CD45RA-negative fraction. The receptors derive from a young man in good health. Some clones in this sample may be carry-over from other donors' samples.

Remarks on this clone: Distinct nucleotide sequences in the sample also encode this CDR3. The chain joins TRBV27 to TRBJ1-3; 7 bases are shared with TRBD1. The CDR3 covers 14 residues. From germline, CDR1 is MNHEY and CDR2 SMNVEV (reference sequence). Trimming cost V 5 bases and J 4 bases; bases outside gene matches: 5. The CDR3 DNA follows: TGTGCCAGCAGTCGAACAGGGGAAGGAAACACCATATATTTT. Its translation is CASSRTGEGNTIYF.

This clone was picked up one time. The J gene is TRBJ2-1, the V gene TRBV9; D remains unclear. The CDR3 consists of 14 residues. Germline V gives CDR1 SGDLS, CDR2 YYNGEE. V was trimmed by 0 bases and J by 5 bases, leaving 9 bases between them. DNA for the CDR3: TGTGCCAGCAGCGTAGTCGCGTCCGACAATGAGCAGTTCTTC. Translated, it gives CASSVVASDNEQFF. Using reference TRBV9 and TRBJ2-1 for the parts outside the CDR3, the full variable domain is DSGVTQTPKHLITATGQRVTLRCSPRSGDLSVYWYQQSLDQGLQFLIQYYNGEERAKGNILERFSAQQFPDLHSELNLSSLELGDSALYFCASSVVASDNEQFFGPGTRLTVL.

This chain connects TRBV2 to TRBJ2-2; 11 bases are shared with TRBD2. The germline V gene has CDR1 SNHLY and CDR2 FYNNEI. The CDR3 runs 16 residues. The V gene end was trimmed by 6 bases and the J gene end by 0 bases; junction bases not matched to a gene: 3. CDR3 in DNA: TGTGCCAGCAGAACGACTAGCGGGACGAACACCGGGGAGCTGTTTTTT. Its protein is CASRTTSGTNTGELFF. Looking up the rest from reference TRBV2 and TRBJ2-2 gives the full variable domain: EPEVTQTPSHQVTQMGQEVILRCVPISNHLYFYWYRQILGQKVEFLVSFYNNEISEKSEIFDDQFSVERPDGSNFTLKIRSTKLEDSAMYFCASRTTSGTNTGELFFGEGSRLTVL.

Worth noting for this clone: In the same sample, other DNA sequences code for this CDR3. The rearrangement links TRBV29-1 to TRBJ2-3; D possibly corresponds to TRBD2 (5 bases). The CDR3 extends over 12 amino acids. Per germline, CDR1 SQVTM and CDR2 ANQGSEA. Trimming pared 4 bases from V and 6 bases from J, leaving 11 bases between. CDR3 loop: CSVAGGRDTQYF. CDR3 sequence (DNA): TGCAGCGTTGCAGGAGGTAGGGATACGCAGTATTTT.

The CDR3 region has the DNA TGTGCCAGCTCACCAGAAGGGATACAGACCCAGTACTTC. It is translated as CASSPEGIQTQYF. The rearrangement links TRBV18 to TRBJ2-5, with D uncertain. Germline V gene data show CDR1 as KGHSH and CDR2 as LQKENI. V shed 2 bases and J shed 6 bases, with 10 bases lying between them. The CDR3 runs 13 residues.

For this clone: Other DNA sequences in this specimen translate into the identical CDR3. The chain carries TRBV28 and TRBJ2-7; D call uncertain. Germline V gives CDR1 MDHEN, CDR2 SYDVKM. V was shortened by 1 base and J by 2 bases, with 12 bases between the two germline ends. This CDR3 has 15 residues. CDR3 loop: CASSLLSGRAYEQYF. The CDR3 DNA reads TGTGCCAGCAGTTTATTATCGGGCCGAGCCTACGAGCAGTACTTC.

This chain links TRBV2 with TRBJ1-1; perhaps TRBD1 as D (5 bases). The CDR3 is 15 residues long. Germline V lookup: CDR1 SNHLY, CDR2 FYNNEI. Deletions cut 3 bases from V and 2 bases from J, with 13 bases between. The CDR3, as DNA: TGTGCCAGCAGTGAGGGGGTACCTTTAAACACTGAAGCTTTCTTT. Amino acid sequence: CASSEGVPLNTEAFF.

This clone was counted only a few times. The chain employs TRBV4-3 and TRBJ2-7, with a weak D call TRBD2 (6 bases). CDR1 is LGHNA, CDR2 YSLEER, per germline. Deletions cut 0 bases from V and 5 bases from J, with 14 bases between. This CDR3 spans 15 amino acids. The CDR3 sequence: CASSQDAVGEDEQYF. In DNA form, the CDR3 reads TGCGCCAGCAGCCAAGATGCGGTTGGGGAGGACGAGCAGTACTTC.